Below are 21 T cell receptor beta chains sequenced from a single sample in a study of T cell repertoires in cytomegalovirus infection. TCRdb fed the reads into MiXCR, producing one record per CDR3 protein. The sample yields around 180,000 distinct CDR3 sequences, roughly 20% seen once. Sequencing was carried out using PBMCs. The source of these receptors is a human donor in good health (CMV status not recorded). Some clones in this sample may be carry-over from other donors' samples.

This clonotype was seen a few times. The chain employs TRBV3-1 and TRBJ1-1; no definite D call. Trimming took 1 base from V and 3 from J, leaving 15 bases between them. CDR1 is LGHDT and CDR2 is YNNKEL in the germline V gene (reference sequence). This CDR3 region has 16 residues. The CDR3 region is CASSQGWSVRDTEAFF. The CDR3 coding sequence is TGTGCCAGCAGCCAAGGTTGGTCAGTTCGGGACACTGAAGCTTTCTTT.

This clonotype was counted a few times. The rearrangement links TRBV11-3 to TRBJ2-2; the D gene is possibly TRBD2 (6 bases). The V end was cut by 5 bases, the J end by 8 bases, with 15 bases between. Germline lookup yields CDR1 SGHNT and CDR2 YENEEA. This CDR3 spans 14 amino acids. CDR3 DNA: TGTGCCAGCAGCCCACTCGGGACTCATGGGGAGCTGTTTTTT. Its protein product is CASSPLGTHGELFF.

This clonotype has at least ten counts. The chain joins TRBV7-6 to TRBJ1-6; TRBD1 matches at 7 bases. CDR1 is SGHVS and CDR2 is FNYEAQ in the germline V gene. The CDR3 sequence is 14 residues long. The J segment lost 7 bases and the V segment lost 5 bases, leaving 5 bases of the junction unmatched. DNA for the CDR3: TGTGCCAGCAGCCTCCAGGGGGGAAATTCACCCCTCCACTTT. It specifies CASSLQGGNSPLHF. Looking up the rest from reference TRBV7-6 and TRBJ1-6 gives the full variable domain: GAGVSQSPRYKVTKRGQDVALRCDPISGHVSLYWYRQALGQGPEFLTYFNYEAQQDKSGLPNDRFSAERPEGSISTLTIQRTEQRDSAMYRCASSLQGGNSPLHFGNGTRLTVT.

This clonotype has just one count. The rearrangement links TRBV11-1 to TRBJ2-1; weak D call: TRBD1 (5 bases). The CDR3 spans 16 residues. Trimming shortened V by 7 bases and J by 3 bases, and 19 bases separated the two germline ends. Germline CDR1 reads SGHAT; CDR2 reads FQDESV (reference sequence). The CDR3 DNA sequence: TGTGCCAGCACCTCTGGGGCAGAAAGAAACTACAATGAGCAGTTCTTC. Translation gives CASTSGAERNYNEQFF. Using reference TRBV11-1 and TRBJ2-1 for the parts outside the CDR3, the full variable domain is EAEVAQSPRYKITEKSQAVAFWCDPISGHATLYWYRQILGQGPELLVQFQDESVVDDSQLPKDRFSAERLKGVDSTLKIQPAELGDSAMYLCASTSGAERNYNEQFFGPGTRLTVL.

CDR3: CASKGRERPHPDTQYF. The DNA for the CDR3 is TGTGCCAGCAAGGGTCGGGAACGACCCCACCCAGATACGCAGTATTTT. V and J are TRBV2 and TRBJ2-3; weak D call: TRBD2 (5 bases). With 7 bases removed from V and 4 bases from J, the gap between germline ends came to 21 bases. The CDR3 is 16 amino acids. The germline V gene encodes CDR1 SNHLY and CDR2 FYNNEI.

This chain's CDR3 is CSVVIQGEGTEAFF. The CDR3 region has the DNA TGCAGCGTTGTAATCCAGGGGGAGGGAACTGAAGCTTTCTTT. The gene calls are TRBV29-1 and TRBJ1-1; 7 bases are a match to TRBD1. Germline CDR1 is SQVTM and CDR2 is ANQGSEA. CDR3 size: 14 residues. The V and J ends lost 4 bases and 5 bases, in that order; junction bases with no gene match: 10.

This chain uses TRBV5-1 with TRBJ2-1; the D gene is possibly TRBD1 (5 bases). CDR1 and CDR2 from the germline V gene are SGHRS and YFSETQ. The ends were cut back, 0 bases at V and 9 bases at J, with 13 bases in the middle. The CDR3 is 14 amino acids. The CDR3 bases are TGCGCCAGCAGCTTGGCAGGGTTACCTGCTGAGCAGTTCTTC. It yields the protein CASSLAGLPAEQFF. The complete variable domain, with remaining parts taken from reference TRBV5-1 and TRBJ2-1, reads KAGVTQTPRYLIKTRGQQVTLSCSPISGHRSVSWYQQTPGQGLQFLFEYFSETQRNKGNFPGRFSGRQFSNSRSEMNVSTLELGDSALYLCASSLAGLPAEQFFGPGTRLTVL.

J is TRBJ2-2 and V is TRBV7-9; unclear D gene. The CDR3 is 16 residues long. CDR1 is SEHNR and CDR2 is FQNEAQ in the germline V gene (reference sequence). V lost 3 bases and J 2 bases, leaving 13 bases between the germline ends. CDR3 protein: CASSFSPGGNTGELFF. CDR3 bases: TGTGCCAGCAGCTTCAGCCCGGGTGGAAACACCGGGGAGCTGTTTTTT.

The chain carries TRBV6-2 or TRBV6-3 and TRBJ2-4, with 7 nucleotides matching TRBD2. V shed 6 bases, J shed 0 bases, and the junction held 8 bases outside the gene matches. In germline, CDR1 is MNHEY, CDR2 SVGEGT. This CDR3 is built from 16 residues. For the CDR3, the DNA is TGTGCCAGCAGCTCTGGGGGACTACTAGCCAAAAACATTCAGTACTTC. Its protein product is CASSSGGLLAKNIQYF.

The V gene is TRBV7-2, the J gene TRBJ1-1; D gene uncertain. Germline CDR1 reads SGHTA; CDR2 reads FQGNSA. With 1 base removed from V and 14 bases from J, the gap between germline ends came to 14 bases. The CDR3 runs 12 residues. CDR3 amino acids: CASSLVGTQVFF. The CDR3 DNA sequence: TGTGCCAGCAGCTTAGTTGGAACCCAAGTGTTCTTT.

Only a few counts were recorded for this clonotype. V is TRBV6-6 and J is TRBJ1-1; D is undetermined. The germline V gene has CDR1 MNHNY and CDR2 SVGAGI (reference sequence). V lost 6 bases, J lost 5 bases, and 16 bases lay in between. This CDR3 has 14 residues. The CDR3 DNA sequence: TGTGCCAGCAGACAGACCCGGGTGGGTACTGAAGCTTTCTTT. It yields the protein CASRQTRVGTEAFF.

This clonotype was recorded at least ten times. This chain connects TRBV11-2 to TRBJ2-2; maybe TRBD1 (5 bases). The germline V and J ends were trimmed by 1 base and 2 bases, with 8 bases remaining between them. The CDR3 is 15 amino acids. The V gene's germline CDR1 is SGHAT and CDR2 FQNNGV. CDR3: CASSLVGVNTGELFF. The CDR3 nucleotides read TGTGCCAGCAGCTTAGTAGGGGTTAACACCGGGGAGCTGTTTTTT.

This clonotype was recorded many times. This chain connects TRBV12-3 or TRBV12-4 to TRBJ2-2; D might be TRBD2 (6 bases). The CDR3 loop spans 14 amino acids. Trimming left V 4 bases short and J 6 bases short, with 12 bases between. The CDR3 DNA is TGTGCCAGCAGTTGGGGGGATCTGTCCGGGGAGCTGTTTTTT. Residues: CASSWGDLSGELFF.

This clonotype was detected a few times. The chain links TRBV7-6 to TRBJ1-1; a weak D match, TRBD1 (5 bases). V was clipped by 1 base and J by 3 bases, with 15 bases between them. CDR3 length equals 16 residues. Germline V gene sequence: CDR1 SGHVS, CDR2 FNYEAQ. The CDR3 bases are TGTGCCAGCAGCTTAGTGGCCCGGGACGGAGACACTGAAGCTTTCTTT. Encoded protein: CASSLVARDGDTEAFF.

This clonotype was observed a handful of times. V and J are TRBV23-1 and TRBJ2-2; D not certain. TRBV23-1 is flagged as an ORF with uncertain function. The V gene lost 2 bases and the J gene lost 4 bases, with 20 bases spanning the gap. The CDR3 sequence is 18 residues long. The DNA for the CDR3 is TGCGCCAGCAGTCAACTGAACGGAGAGAAAACTCCCACCGGGGAGCTGTTTTTT. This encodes CASSQLNGEKTPTGELFF.

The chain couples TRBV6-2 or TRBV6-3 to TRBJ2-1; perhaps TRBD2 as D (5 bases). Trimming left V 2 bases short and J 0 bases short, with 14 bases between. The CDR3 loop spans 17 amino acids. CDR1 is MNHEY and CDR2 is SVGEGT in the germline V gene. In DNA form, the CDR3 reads TGTGCCAGCAGTTACATAAGCGGTCGGAGCTCCTACAATGAGCAGTTCTTC. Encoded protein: CASSYISGRSSYNEQFF.

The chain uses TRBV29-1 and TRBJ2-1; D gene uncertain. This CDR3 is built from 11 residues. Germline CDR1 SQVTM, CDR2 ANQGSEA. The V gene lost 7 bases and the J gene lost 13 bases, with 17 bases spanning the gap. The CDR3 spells CSAPDGSIQFF. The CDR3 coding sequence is TGCAGCGCCCCCGACGGCTCTATACAGTTCTTC.

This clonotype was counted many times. This chain's CDR3 is CASGPSGRASGELFF. In nucleotides, the CDR3 is TGTGCCAGCGGACCTAGCGGGAGGGCCAGCGGGGAGCTGTTTTTT. This sequence joins TRBV12-3 or TRBV12-4 and TRBJ2-2, with 12 bases fitting TRBD2. This CDR3 is 15 amino acids long. The J segment lost 7 bases and the V segment lost 8 bases, leaving 8 bases of the junction unmatched.

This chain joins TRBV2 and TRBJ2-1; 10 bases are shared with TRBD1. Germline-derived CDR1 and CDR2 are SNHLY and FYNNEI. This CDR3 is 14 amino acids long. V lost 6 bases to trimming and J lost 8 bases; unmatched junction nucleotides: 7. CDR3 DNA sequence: TGTGCCAGCAGCATTGACAGGGGGCTGGATGAGCAGTTCTTC. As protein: CASSIDRGLDEQFF.

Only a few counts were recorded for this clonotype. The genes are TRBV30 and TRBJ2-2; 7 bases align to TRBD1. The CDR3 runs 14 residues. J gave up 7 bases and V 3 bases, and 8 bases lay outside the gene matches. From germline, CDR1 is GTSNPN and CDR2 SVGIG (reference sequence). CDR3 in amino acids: CAWRITGVGGELFF. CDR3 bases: TGTGCCTGGAGGATCACAGGGGTGGGCGGGGAGCTGTTTTTT.

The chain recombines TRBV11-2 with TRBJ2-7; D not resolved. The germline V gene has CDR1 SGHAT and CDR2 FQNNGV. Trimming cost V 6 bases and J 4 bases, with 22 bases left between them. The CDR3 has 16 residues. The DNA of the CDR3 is TGTGCCAGCAGTTCAGATCCCACTTTCTCAGTTTACGAGCAGTACTTC. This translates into CASSSDPTFSVYEQYF. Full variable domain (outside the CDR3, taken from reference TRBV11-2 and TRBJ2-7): EAGVAQSPRYKIIEKRQSVAFWCNPISGHATLYWYQQILGQGPKLLIQFQNNGVVDDSQLPKDRFSAERLKGVDSTLKIQPAKLEDSAVYLCASSSDPTFSVYEQYFGPGTRLTVT.